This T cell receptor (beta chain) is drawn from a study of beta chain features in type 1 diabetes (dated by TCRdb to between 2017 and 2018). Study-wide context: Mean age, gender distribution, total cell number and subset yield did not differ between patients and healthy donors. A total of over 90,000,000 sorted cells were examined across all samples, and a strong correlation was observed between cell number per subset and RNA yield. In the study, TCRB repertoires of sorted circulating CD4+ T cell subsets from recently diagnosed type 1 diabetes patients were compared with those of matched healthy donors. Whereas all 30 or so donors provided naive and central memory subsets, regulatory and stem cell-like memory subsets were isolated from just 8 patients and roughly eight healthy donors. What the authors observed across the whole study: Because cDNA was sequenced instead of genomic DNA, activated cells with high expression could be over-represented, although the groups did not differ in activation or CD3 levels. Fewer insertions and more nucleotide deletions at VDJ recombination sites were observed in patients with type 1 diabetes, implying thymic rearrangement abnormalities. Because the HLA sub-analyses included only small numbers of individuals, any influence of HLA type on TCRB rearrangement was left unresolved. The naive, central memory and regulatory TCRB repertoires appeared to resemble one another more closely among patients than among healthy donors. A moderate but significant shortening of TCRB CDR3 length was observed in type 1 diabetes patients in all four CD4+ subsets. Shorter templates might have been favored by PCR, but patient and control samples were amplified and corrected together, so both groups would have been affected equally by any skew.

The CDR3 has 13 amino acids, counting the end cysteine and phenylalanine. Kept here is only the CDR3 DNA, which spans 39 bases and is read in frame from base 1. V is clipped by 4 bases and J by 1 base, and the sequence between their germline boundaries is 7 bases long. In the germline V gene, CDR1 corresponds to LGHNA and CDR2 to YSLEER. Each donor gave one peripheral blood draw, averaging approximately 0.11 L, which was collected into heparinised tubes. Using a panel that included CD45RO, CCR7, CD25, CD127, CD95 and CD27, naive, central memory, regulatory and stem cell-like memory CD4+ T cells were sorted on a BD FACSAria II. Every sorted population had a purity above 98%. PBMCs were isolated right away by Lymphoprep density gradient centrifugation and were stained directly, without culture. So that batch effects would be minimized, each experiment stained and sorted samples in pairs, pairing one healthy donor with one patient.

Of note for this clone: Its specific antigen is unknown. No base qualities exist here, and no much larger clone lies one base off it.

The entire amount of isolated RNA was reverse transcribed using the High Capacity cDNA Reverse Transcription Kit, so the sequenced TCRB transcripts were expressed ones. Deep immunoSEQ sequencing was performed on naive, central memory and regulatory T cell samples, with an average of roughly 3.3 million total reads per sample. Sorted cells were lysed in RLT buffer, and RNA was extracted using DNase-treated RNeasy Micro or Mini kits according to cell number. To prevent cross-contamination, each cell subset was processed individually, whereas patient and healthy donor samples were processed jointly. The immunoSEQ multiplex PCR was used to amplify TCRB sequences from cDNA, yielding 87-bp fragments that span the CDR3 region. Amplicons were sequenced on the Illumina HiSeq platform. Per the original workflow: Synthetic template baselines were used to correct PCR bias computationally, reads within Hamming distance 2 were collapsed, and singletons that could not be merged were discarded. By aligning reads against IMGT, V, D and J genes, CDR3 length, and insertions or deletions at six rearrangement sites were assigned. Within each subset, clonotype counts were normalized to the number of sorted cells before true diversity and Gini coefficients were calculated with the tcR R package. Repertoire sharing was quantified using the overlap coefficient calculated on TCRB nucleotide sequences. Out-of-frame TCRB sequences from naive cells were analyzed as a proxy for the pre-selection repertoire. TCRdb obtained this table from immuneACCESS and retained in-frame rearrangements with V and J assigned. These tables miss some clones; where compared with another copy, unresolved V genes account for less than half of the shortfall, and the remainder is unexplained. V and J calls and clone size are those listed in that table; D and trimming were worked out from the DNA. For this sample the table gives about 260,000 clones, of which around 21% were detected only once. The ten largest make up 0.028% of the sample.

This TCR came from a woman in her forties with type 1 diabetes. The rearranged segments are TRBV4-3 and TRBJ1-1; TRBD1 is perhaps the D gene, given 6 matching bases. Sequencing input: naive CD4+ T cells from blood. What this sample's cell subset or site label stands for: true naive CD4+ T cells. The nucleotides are TGCGCCAGCAGCCCAGGGGCGAACACTGAAGCTTTCTTT. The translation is CASSPGANTEAFF.